This entry lists 17 T cell receptor beta chains sequenced from one sample in a study of shared clonotypes between healthy human individuals. Using immunoSEQ multiplex PCR, the repertoire was profiled, and TCRdb retains in-frame clones only, with some absent. The sample lists some 2,100,000 clones; more than 85% were seen once. Naive CD8 cells were CD45RO-negative, positively selected for CCR7, excluding terminally differentiated effector memory CD45RA+ cells. Sequences were obtained from naive CD8+ T cells from PBMCs. The receptors here all came from a man between 18 and 29 years old in good health. Some clones in this sample may be carry-over from other donors' samples.

J is TRBJ1-2 and V is TRBV19; 9 bases fit TRBD1. This CDR3 contains 15 residues. J gave up 0 bases and V 7 bases, and 6 bases lay outside the gene matches. The germline V gene has CDR1 LNHDA and CDR2 SQIVND (reference sequence). For the CDR3, the DNA is TGTGCCAGTATAGGACAGGGGCCGACTAACTATGGCTACACCTTC. It codes for CASIGQGPTNYGYTF.

The V gene is TRBV19, the J gene TRBJ2-1; TRBD1 agrees at 9 bases. Germline CDR1 and CDR2: LNHDA and SQIVND (reference sequence). The CDR3 contains 17 residues. V was pared by 10 bases and J by 8 bases, with 21 bases of the junction left unmatched. The CDR3 region has the DNA TGTGCCACCAGGGGGCCACAGGGGGCAGGGAGGGGCGATGAGCAGTTCTTC. Amino acids: CATRGPQGAGRGDEQFF.

This rearrangement joins TRBV5-8 to TRBJ2-7, with D possibly matching TRBD1 (6 bases). This CDR3 comprises 14 residues. Germline V gene sequence: CDR1 SGHTS, CDR2 YDEGEE. Deletions cut 2 bases from V and 6 bases from J, with 15 bases between. CDR3 loop: CASSLVTGYFEQYF. The CDR3 nucleotides are TGTGCCAGCAGCTTAGTCACAGGGTATTTCGAGCAGTACTTC.

A note on this clone: Different DNA sequences within this sample yield the same CDR3. The V gene is TRBV7-9, the J gene TRBJ1-2; 7 nucleotides match TRBD1. The trim removed 3 bases at V and 3 bases at J, leaving 1 base unmatched. The CDR3 sequence is 13 residues long. In germline, CDR1 is SEHNR, CDR2 FQNEAQ (reference sequence). In DNA form, the CDR3 reads TGTGCCAGCAGCTTCGGGACAGACTATGGCTACACCTTC. As protein: CASSFGTDYGYTF.

The chain is built from TRBV5-6 and TRBJ2-7; D is perhaps TRBD1 (5 bases). The V end was cut by 2 bases, the J end by 6 bases, with 15 bases between. The CDR3 spans 14 residues. Germline CDR1 reads SGHDT; CDR2 reads YYEEEE. The CDR3 DNA is TGTGCCAGCAGCTTTCAGACAGTATATTCCGAGCAGTACTTC. Protein sequence: CASSFQTVYSEQYF.

The V call is TRBV2, the J call TRBJ2-7; the match to TRBD1 covers 8 bases. Germline V gives CDR1 SNHLY, CDR2 FYNNEI. The CDR3 is made up of 13 amino acids. Trimming cost V 6 bases and J 2 bases; bases outside gene matches: 3. The CDR3 is CASRGQATYEQYF. CDR3 sequence (DNA): TGTGCCAGCAGGGGACAGGCAACCTACGAGCAGTACTTC.

The V and J genes are TRBV7-3 and TRBJ2-3, with D possibly TRBD1 on 5 matching bases. The ends were cut back, 4 bases at V and 2 bases at J, with 16 bases in the middle. Germline assignment: CDR1 SGHTA and CDR2 FQGTGA. The CDR3 extends over 16 amino acids. The CDR3 spells CASSSTPQGYTDTQYF. CDR3 nucleotide sequence: TGTGCCAGCAGCTCTACCCCGCAGGGCTACACAGATACGCAGTATTTT.

This chain connects TRBV4-1 to TRBJ2-7, with 7 nucleotides matching TRBD1. From germline, CDR1 is MGHRA and CDR2 YSYEKL. This CDR3 has 16 amino acids. With 0 bases clipped from V and 4 bases from J, the junction kept 9 bases outside the gene matches. The CDR3 protein is CASSQDRAGTEYEQYF. For the CDR3, the DNA is TGCGCCAGCAGCCAAGACAGAGCCGGGACAGAGTACGAGCAGTACTTC.

The J gene is TRBJ2-7, the V gene TRBV4-3, with a possible D match to TRBD2 (5 bases). V shed 1 base and J shed 5 bases, with 12 bases lying between them. Germline assignment: CDR1 LGHNA and CDR2 YSLEER. The CDR3 is 14 amino acids. CDR3: CASSQGHPRDEQYF. DNA of the CDR3: TGCGCCAGCAGCCAAGGTCACCCGAGGGACGAGCAGTACTTC.

This sequence joins TRBV27 and TRBJ2-5; perhaps TRBD2 as D (5 bases). CDR3 length: 13 amino acids. Trimming removed 6 bases at V and 3 bases at J, with 11 bases between. Germline-derived CDR1 and CDR2 are MNHEY and SMNVEV (reference sequence). CDR3 bases: TGTGCCAGCAGCCGAATACTAGAAGAGACCCAGTACTTC. It translates to CASSRILEETQYF.

In the case of this clone: Other nucleotide sequences in the sample specify the same CDR3. The chain recombines TRBV5-4 with TRBJ2-3, with D unclear. Per germline, CDR1 SGHNT and CDR2 YYREEE (reference sequence). This CDR3 comprises 11 residues. The germline V and J ends were trimmed by 2 bases and 5 bases, with 3 bases remaining between them. The CDR3, as DNA: TGTGCCAGCAGCTTACTAGATACGCAGTATTTT. Its protein product is CASSLLDTQYF.

This clone was counted once. Other nucleotide sequences in the sample specify the same CDR3. This chain joins TRBV7-9 and TRBJ2-1; D call uncertain. Germline CDR1 SEHNR, CDR2 FQNEAQ (reference sequence). The V gene lost 4 bases and the J gene lost 2 bases, with 9 bases spanning the gap. The CDR3 is 14 amino acids. The CDR3 sequence is CASSSGLAYNEQFF. The CDR3 DNA is TGTGCCAGCAGCTCCGGCCTAGCCTACAATGAGCAGTTCTTC.

This rearrangement joins TRBV5-8 to TRBJ1-5; 11 bases agree with TRBD1. CDR1 SGHTS and CDR2 YDEGEE come from the germline V gene. V dropped 5 bases and J dropped 6; count of bases not matched to a gene: 10. The CDR3 loop spans 16 amino acids. As DNA, the CDR3 is TGTGCCAGCAGTTACTTGGACAGGGGGCTAGGTCAGCCCCAGCATTTT. Its protein product is CASSYLDRGLGQPQHF.

The J gene is TRBJ2-3, the V gene TRBV28; D is unresolved. Trimming removed 4 bases from V and 5 bases from J, with 13 bases in between. Germline V lookup: CDR1 MDHEN, CDR2 SYDVKM. The CDR3 is made up of 14 amino acids. CDR3 nucleotides: TGTGCCAGCAGTTACCGAAAGGTCGGAGATACGCAGTATTTT. This translates into CASSYRKVGDTQYF.

This sequence joins TRBV5-6 and TRBJ1-2, with 9 bases fitting TRBD1. The CDR3 spans 17 residues. Trimming at V came to 2 bases and at J to 3 bases, leaving 11 bases not matched to a gene. Germline CDR1 reads SGHDT; CDR2 reads YYEEEE. The CDR3 here is CASSLWRGQGQDYGYTF. CDR3 nucleotide sequence: TGTGCCAGCAGCTTATGGAGAGGACAGGGGCAGGACTATGGCTACACCTTC.

A single count supports this clone. This chain connects TRBV27 to TRBJ2-1; no clear D. Trimming took 5 bases from V and 4 from J, leaving 12 bases between them. The CDR3 has 14 amino acids. The V gene's germline CDR1 is MNHEY and CDR2 SMNVEV (reference sequence). The CDR3 protein is CASSVQRPYNEQFF. The CDR3 coding sequence is TGTGCCAGCAGTGTTCAGAGACCTTACAATGAGCAGTTCTTC.

This chain connects TRBV27 to TRBJ2-7; perhaps TRBD1 as D (6 bases). Per the germline V gene, CDR1 is MNHEY and CDR2 is SMNVEV (reference sequence). The CDR3 has 14 amino acids. The germline V and J ends were trimmed by 5 bases and 4 bases, with 15 bases remaining between them. In nucleotides, the CDR3 is TGTGCCAGCAGTGAGACAGGTACTCTATACGAGCAGTACTTC. As protein: CASSETGTLYEQYF.